Each of the 25 T cell receptor beta chains below was sequenced from the same sample in a study of long-term antiretroviral therapy in people with HIV (dated by TCRdb to between 2020 and 2023). The immunoSEQ hsTCRB v3.0 assay was used at survey level resolution to sequence the TRB variable region. TCRdb retrieved this table from immuneACCESS and kept in-frame rearrangements only. Not all clones are present; in checked studies, unresolved V genes account for under half, and no reason is known for the remainder. This sample holds around 20,000 clones; 70% to 85% were observed only once. The biggest ten clones account for roughly 4.5% of the sample. The sequencing here drew on unsorted PBMCs, taken 0.5 years after starting antiretroviral therapy. Receptors were obtained from a man between 18 and 29 years old with HIV.

This rearrangement joins TRBV14 to TRBJ1-1; 11 bases align to TRBD1. The germline gives CDR1 SGHDN, CDR2 FVKESK. The V and J ends lost 0 bases and 0 bases, in that order; junction bases with no gene match: 6. The CDR3 sequence is 18 residues long. CDR3: CASSQDIGQGALNTEAFF. For the CDR3, the DNA is TGTGCCAGCAGCCAAGATATCGGACAGGGGGCATTGAACACTGAAGCTTTCTTT.

As regards this clone: Compared with germline, one end of the junction differs, possibly owing to a read error. The chain employs TRBV25-1 and TRBJ2-5; 11 positions match TRBD2. Germline V gene lookup returns CDR1 MGHDK and CDR2 SYGVNS. The CDR3 extends over 14 amino acids. CDR3 nucleotide sequence: TGTGCCAGCAGTGATGGGGGGACTAGCGGTTACTTACACTTC. It is translated as CASSDGGTSGYLHF.

This chain uses TRBV5-4 with TRBJ1-3; D might be TRBD1 (5 bases). Trimming pared 0 bases from V and 4 bases from J, leaving 11 bases between. CDR3 size: 15 residues. Germline V gene lookup returns CDR1 SGHNT and CDR2 YYREEE (reference sequence). The CDR3 bases are TGTGCCAGCAGCTTGGACCAGGGCCCCGGAAACACCATATATTTT. Translating it yields CASSLDQGPGNTIYF.

V and J are TRBV27 and TRBJ1-5, with a possible D match to TRBD1 (5 bases). V dropped 0 bases and J dropped 0 bases, with 12 bases sitting between them. Germline V gene data show CDR1 as MNHEY and CDR2 as SMNVEV (reference sequence). The CDR3 spans 17 residues. CDR3 bases: TGTGCCAGCAGTTTATCCTACAGGAGAAATAGCAATCAGCCCCAGCATTTT. This translates into CASSLSYRRNSNQPQHF.

This chain uses TRBV28 with TRBJ2-7; D is unresolved. Germline lookup yields CDR1 MDHEN and CDR2 SYDVKM. The CDR3 is made up of 14 amino acids. The ends were cut back, 6 bases at V and 2 bases at J, with 14 bases in the middle. The chain's CDR3 is CASRSPGWTYEQYF. The CDR3 region has the DNA TGTGCCAGCAGATCCCCAGGATGGACCTACGAGCAGTACTTC. Full variable domain (missing parts from reference TRBV28 and TRBJ2-7): DVKVTQSSRYLVKRTGEKVFLECVQDMDHENMFWYRQDPGLGLRLIYFSYDVKMKEKGDIPEGYSVSREKKERFSLILESASTNQTSMYLCASRSPGWTYEQYFGPGTRLTVT.

The chain carries TRBV19 and TRBJ1-5; 7 nucleotides agree with TRBD1. Germline trimming cut 4 bases from V and 0 bases from J; bases unmatched to any gene: 18. The CDR3 spans 20 residues. The germline gives CDR1 LNHDA, CDR2 SQIVND (reference sequence). The CDR3 protein is CASSTSHRDRGRNSNQPQHF. CDR3 nucleotides: TGTGCCAGTAGTACCTCGCACCGGGACAGAGGGAGAAATAGCAATCAGCCCCAGCATTTT. The variable domain in full, with the rest retrieved from reference TRBV19 and TRBJ1-5, is DGGITQSPKYLFRKEGQNVTLSCEQNLNHDAMYWYRQDPGQGLRLIYYSQIVNDFQKGDIAEGYSVSREKKESFPLTVTSAQKNPTAFYLCASSTSHRDRGRNSNQPQHFGDGTRLSIL.

The rearrangement links TRBV11-2 to TRBJ1-1; TRBD1 matches 9 bases. CDR3 length: 17 residues. Germline-derived CDR1 and CDR2 are SGHAT and FQNNGV. After removal of 5 bases from V and 3 bases from J, the junction contained 13 bases not matched to a gene. The CDR3 DNA reads TGTGCCAGCAGCACAACAGGGGGCAAATGGGCGTACACTGAAGCTTTCTTT. Its protein is CASSTTGGKWAYTEAFF.

This clone has a handful of counts. The CDR3 DNA sequence: TGTGCCAGCAGTTTAGGAAGGGCGAATGGCTACACCTTC. Protein: CASSLGRANGYTF. This chain uses TRBV28 with TRBJ1-2; no clear D gene. The V and J ends lost 2 bases and 6 bases respectively, with 10 bases between them. Per the germline V gene, CDR1 is MDHEN and CDR2 is SYDVKM. There are 13 residues in the CDR3.

The V call is TRBV5-1, the J call TRBJ2-7; 11 nucleotides match TRBD1. This CDR3 is built from 15 residues. From germline, CDR1 is SGHRS and CDR2 YFSETQ. J gave up 1 base and V 4 bases, and 4 bases lay outside the gene matches. The CDR3 spells CASSGGQGGSYEQYF. The CDR3 nucleotides read TGCGCCAGCAGCGGGGGACAGGGGGGGTCCTACGAGCAGTACTTC.

The table lists this clone with a count of one. The J gene is TRBJ2-7, the V gene TRBV7-2; 11 positions agree with TRBD1. Germline CDR1 reads SGHTA; CDR2 reads FQGNSA. The V segment lost 5 bases and the J segment 7 bases; nucleotides outside the gene matches: 7. CDR3 length equals 14 residues. This CDR3 reads CASSGGQGAGEQYF. The CDR3 DNA follows: TGTGCCAGCAGCGGTGGACAGGGGGCTGGTGAGCAGTACTTC.

The gene calls are TRBV15 and TRBJ1-1; D not certain. Per the germline V gene, CDR1 is LNHNV and CDR2 is YYDKDF (reference sequence). With 1 base removed from V and 6 bases from J, the gap between germline ends came to 12 bases. The CDR3 runs 14 residues. In DNA form, the CDR3 reads TGTGCCACCAGCAGAGGTGACGTCAACCCTGAAGCTTTCTTT. Protein product: CATSRGDVNPEAFF.

This clone was recorded once. The CDR3 here is CASSLADGGGLQQPQHF. The DNA for the CDR3 is TGTGCCAGCAGCTTGGCGGATGGAGGGGGCCTACAGCAGCCCCAGCATTTT. The rearrangement uses TRBV11-3 and TRBJ1-5; 7 nucleotides line up with TRBD1. This CDR3 contains 17 residues. The V gene end was trimmed by 3 bases and the J gene end by 7 bases; junction bases not matched to a gene: 15. Germline CDR1 reads SGHNT; CDR2 reads YENEEA.

The chain joins TRBV6-6 to TRBJ1-1; D gene unclear. CDR3 length: 12 amino acids. V was cut by 2 bases and J by 4 bases, with 5 bases left in between. Germline lookup yields CDR1 MNHNY and CDR2 SVGAGI (reference sequence). The CDR3 DNA reads TGTGCCAGCAGTTACAGACCCACTGAAGCTTTCTTT. It is translated as CASSYRPTEAFF.

In its sample, this clone is medium-sized. This chain joins TRBV15 and TRBJ2-2; maybe TRBD2 (6 bases). Trimming pared 1 base from V and 4 bases from J, leaving 31 bases between. The CDR3 contains 22 residues. Germline CDR1 LNHNV, CDR2 YYDKDF (reference sequence). The DNA for the CDR3 is TGTGCCACCAGCAGAGCTGGGGACTCGGCTAGCCCGGCTTGGATAGGCACCGGGGAGCTGTTTTTT. Translation gives CATSRAGDSASPAWIGTGELFF.

The V gene is TRBV18, the J gene TRBJ2-7; no definite D call. V shed 0 bases and J shed 2 bases, with 8 bases lying between them. The V gene's germline CDR1 is KGHSH and CDR2 LQKENI. The CDR3 runs 14 residues. The CDR3 region has the DNA TGTGCCAGCTCACCACCGACGGATACCTACGAGCAGTACTTC. Its translation is CASSPPTDTYEQYF.

Only a few counts were recorded for this clone. This sequence joins TRBV27 and TRBJ1-2, with 7 positions matching TRBD1. Per the germline V gene, CDR1 is MNHEY and CDR2 is SMNVEV (reference sequence). The CDR3 extends over 14 amino acids. With 8 bases clipped from V and 8 bases from J, the junction kept 14 bases outside the gene matches. The CDR3 DNA reads TGTGCCAGCCAGGGACAGCCCAGAGGAAAAGGCTACACCTTC. Translating it yields CASQGQPRGKGYTF.

V is TRBV4-3 and J is TRBJ2-1; the D is unclear. Germline CDR1 is LGHNA and CDR2 is YSLEER. V dropped 1 base and J dropped 0 bases, with 7 bases sitting between them. This CDR3 has 15 amino acids. DNA of the CDR3: TGCGCCAGCAGCCAAGGACCTATCTCCTACAATGAGCAGTTCTTC. Translating gives CASSQGPISYNEQFF.

Concerning this clone itself: The sample contains more than one DNA sequence encoding this CDR3. This rearrangement joins TRBV5-4 to TRBJ1-5; possible D gene TRBD1, 6 bases. This CDR3 is built from 15 residues. Trimming removed 0 bases at V and 3 bases at J, with 10 bases between. Per germline, CDR1 SGHNT and CDR2 YYREEE (reference sequence). The CDR3 DNA follows: TGTGCCAGCAGCTTGGGGGGGGACAACAATCAGCCCCAGCATTTT. Its translation is CASSLGGDNNQPQHF.

This clone has just a few counts. V usage is TRBV19 and J usage is TRBJ1-4; D is unclear. There are 12 residues in the CDR3. Germline V CDR1 and CDR2: LNHDA, SQIVND (reference sequence). Trimming pared 7 bases from V and 10 bases from J, leaving 13 bases between. The DNA of the CDR3 is TGTGCCAGTACGGGAAGGAGAGGAAAACTGTTTTTT. This encodes CASTGRRGKLFF.

For the CDR3, the DNA is TGTGCCAGCAGTTTAGCCTCGGGTGAAGAGACCCAGTACTTC. It yields the protein CASSLASGEETQYF. The V call is TRBV28, the J call TRBJ2-5; the D is unclear. Germline CDR1 MDHEN, CDR2 SYDVKM. Trimming shortened V by 2 bases and J by 3 bases, and 10 bases separated the two germline ends. The CDR3 is made up of 14 amino acids.

The rearrangement links TRBV27 to TRBJ2-2; no definite D call. The V end lost 1 base, the J end lost 2 bases, and 5 bases lay between the germline ends. Germline V gene data show CDR1 as MNHEY and CDR2 as SMNVEV (reference sequence). CDR3 length equals 14 residues. This CDR3 reads CASSLYRNTGELFF. The CDR3 DNA sequence: TGTGCCAGCAGTTTATACAGAAACACCGGGGAGCTGTTTTTT.

This chain connects TRBV7-8 to TRBJ2-7; D is ambiguous. The CDR3 extends over 15 amino acids. The germline V gene has CDR1 SGHVS and CDR2 FQNEAQ. V lost 2 bases to trimming and J lost 0 bases, with 11 bases between them. The CDR3 DNA reads as TGTGCCAGCAGCTTACTCCCCACGACCTCCTACGAGCAGTACTTC. Protein sequence: CASSLLPTTSYEQYF. Variable domain in full (rest from reference TRBV7-8 and TRBJ2-7): GAGVSQSPRYKVAKRGQDVALRCDPISGHVSLFWYQQALGQGPEFLTYFQNEAQLDKSGLPSDRFFAERPEGSVSTLKIQRTQQEDSAVYLCASSLLPTTSYEQYFGPGTRLTVT.

The chain uses TRBV2 and TRBJ2-5; 8 nucleotides align to TRBD1. The CDR3 totals 14 residues. V shed 3 bases, J shed 4 bases, and the junction held 4 bases outside the gene matches. Looked up from germline, CDR1 is SNHLY and CDR2 is FYNNEI. In nucleotides, the CDR3 is TGTGCCAGCAGTGACCCGACAGGGGCAGAGACCCAGTACTTC. Its translation is CASSDPTGAETQYF.

V gene TRBV2 combines with J gene TRBJ1-5, with D unresolved. CDR1 and CDR2 from the germline V gene are SNHLY and FYNNEI. The CDR3 runs 14 residues. Trimming removed 2 bases from V and 4 bases from J, with 9 bases in between. The CDR3 DNA reads as TGTGCCAGCAGTGAATCCGGACGGAATCAGCCCCAGCATTTT. Translated, it gives CASSESGRNQPQHF.

The chain has TRBV5-4 and TRBJ2-7; possible D gene TRBD2, 6 bases. The CDR3 covers 15 residues. CDR1 and CDR2 from the germline V gene are SGHNT and YYREEE (reference sequence). The V and J ends lost 3 bases and 5 bases respectively, with 18 bases between them. CDR3 sequence (DNA): TGTGCCAGCAGCTCGGCCCGACCGGGAGCCGACGAGCAGTACTTC. It encodes CASSSARPGADEQYF.